This T cell receptor beta chain is from a study of cytomegalovirus exposure and HLA in healthy donors. TCRdb's copy holds only in-frame clones and misses some; the assay was immunoSEQ multiplex PCR. The sample includes about 49,000 clones, 94% of them seen just once. The germline V gene has CDR1 MRHNA and CDR2 SNTAGT. The CDR3 consists of 15 residues. The trim removed 6 bases at V and 6 bases at J, leaving 4 bases unmatched. The chain has TRBV6-4 and TRBJ2-2; TRBD2 agrees at 13 bases. The sequenced sample was PBMCs. This receptor was obtained from a woman between 18 and 29 years old in good health and CMV-seropositive. Here the CDR3 reads CASSRTSGSPGELFF. The CDR3, as DNA: TGTGCCAGCAGCCGGACTAGCGGGAGCCCCGGGGAGCTGTTTTTT.